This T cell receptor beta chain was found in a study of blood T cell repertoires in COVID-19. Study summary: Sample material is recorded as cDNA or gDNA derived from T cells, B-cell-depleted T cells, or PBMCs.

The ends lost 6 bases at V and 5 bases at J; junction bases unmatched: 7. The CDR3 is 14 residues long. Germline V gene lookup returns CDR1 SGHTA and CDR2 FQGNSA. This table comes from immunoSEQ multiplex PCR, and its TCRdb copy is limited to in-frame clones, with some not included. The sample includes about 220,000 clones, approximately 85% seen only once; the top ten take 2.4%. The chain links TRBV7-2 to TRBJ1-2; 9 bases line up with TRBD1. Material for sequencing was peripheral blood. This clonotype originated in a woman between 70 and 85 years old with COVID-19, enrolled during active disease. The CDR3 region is CASRRTGDSYGYTF. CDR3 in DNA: TGTGCCAGCAGGCGGACAGGGGATTCGTATGGCTACACCTTC.